This T cell receptor beta chain was sequenced for a study of T-cell reconstitution after alpha-beta-depleted transplantation in children. Library preparation (for TCRbeta) was performed with unique molecular identifiers. TCRdb re-analysed the PCR reads in MiXCR, keeping a single row per CDR3 protein. Here the sample spans about 440,000 distinct CDR3 sequences, roughly 44% being singletons. Regarding this clonotype: What it binds is not known.

Notes on the study in general: Surviving recipient T cells and intrathymic progenitors accounted for some patients' high TCRbeta diversity at day 60. It was newly produced T cells that mostly accounted for T-cell counts and diversity one year after transplant.

The V end was cut by 5 bases, the J end by 8 bases, with 27 bases between. The CDR3 runs to 17 residues. Germline values: CDR1 SGHAT, CDR2 FQDESV (reference sequence). The sequencing here drew on PBMCs, taken before TCRalphabeta/CD19-depleted stem cell transplant. V and J are TRBV11-1 and TRBJ1-2; D unclear. This TCR was sampled from a girl aged 2-10 years with aplastic anemia, due to receive a stem cell transplant. The CDR3 sequence: CASSHITPHENPEGYTF. The CDR3 region has the DNA TGTGCCAGCAGCCACATTACGCCACATGAAAACCCCGAGGGCTACACCTTC.